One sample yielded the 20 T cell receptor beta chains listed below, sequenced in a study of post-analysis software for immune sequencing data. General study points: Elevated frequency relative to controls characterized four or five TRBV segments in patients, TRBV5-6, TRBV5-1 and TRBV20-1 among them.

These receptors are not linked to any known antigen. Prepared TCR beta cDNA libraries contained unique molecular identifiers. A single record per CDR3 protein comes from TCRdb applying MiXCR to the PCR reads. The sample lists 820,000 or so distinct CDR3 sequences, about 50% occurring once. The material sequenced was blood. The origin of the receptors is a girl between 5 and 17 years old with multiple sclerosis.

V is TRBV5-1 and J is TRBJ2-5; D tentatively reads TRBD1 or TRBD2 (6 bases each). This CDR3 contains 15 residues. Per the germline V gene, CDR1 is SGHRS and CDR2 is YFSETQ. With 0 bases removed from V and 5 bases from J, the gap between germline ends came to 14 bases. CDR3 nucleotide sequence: TGCGCCAGCAGCTTGGAAGGGGGGCTATCCGAGACCCAGTACTTC. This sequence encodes CASSLEGGLSETQYF.

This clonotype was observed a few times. CDR3 protein: CASSESVTNEQFF. The CDR3 bases are TGCGCCAGCAGTGAGTCGGTCACGAATGAGCAGTTCTTC. The gene calls are TRBV10-2 and TRBJ2-1, with no clear D. The ends were cut back, 0 bases at V and 7 bases at J, with 7 bases in the middle. Germline CDR1 reads WSHSY; CDR2 reads SAAADI. CDR3 length: 13 residues.

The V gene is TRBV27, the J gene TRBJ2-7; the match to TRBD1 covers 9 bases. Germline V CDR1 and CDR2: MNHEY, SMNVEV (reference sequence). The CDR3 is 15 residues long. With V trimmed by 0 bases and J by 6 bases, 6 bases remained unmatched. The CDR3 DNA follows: TGTGCCAGCAGTTTATCACAGGACAGGGGAGCCGAGCAGTACTTC. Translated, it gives CASSLSQDRGAEQYF.

The CDR3 DNA sequence: TGCGCCAGCAGCCGAGACCCGGGACCTAACACAGATACGCAGTATTTT. Amino acids: CASSRDPGPNTDTQYF. The V call is TRBV5-1, the J call TRBJ2-3, with D possibly called TRBD1 or TRBD2 (5 bases each). This CDR3 has 16 amino acids. The ends were cut back, 4 bases at V and 2 bases at J, with 17 bases in the middle. Germline V gives CDR1 SGHRS, CDR2 YFSETQ.

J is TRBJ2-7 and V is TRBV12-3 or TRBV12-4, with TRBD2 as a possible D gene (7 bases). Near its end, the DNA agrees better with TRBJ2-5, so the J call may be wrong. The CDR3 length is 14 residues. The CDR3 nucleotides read TGTGCCAGCAGTTCTTGGGGGGGCGGTGGGACCCAGTACTTC. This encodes CASSSWGGGGTQYF.

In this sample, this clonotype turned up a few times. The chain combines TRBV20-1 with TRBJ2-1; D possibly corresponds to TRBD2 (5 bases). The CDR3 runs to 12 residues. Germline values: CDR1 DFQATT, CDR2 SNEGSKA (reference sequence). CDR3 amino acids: CSARTYYNEQFF. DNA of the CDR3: TGCAGCGCCCGGACTTACTACAATGAGCAGTTCTTC.

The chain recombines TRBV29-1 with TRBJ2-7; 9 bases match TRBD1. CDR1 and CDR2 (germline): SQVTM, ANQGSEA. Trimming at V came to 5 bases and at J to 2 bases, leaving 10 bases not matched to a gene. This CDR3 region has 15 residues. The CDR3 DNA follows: TGCAGCGTTTCCGGGACAGGGATCCCTACCTACGAGCAGTACTTC. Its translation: CSVSGTGIPTYEQYF.

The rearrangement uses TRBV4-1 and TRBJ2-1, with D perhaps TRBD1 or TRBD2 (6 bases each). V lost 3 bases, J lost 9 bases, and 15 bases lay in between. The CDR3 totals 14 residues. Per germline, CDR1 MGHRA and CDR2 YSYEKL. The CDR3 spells CASSQGGGVIEQFF. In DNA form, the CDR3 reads TGCGCCAGCAGCCAGGGGGGCGGGGTCATTGAGCAGTTCTTC.

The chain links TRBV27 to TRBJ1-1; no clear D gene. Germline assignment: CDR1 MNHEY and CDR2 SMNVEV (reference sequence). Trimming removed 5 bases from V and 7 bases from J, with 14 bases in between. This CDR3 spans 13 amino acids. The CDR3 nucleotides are TGTGCCAGCAGTCTCTCCGGAAGGAGTGAAGCTTTCTTT. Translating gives CASSLSGRSEAFF.

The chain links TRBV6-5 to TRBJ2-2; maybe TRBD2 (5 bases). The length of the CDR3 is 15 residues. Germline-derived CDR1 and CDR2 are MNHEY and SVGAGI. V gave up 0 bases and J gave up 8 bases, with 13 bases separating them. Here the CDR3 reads CASSYSSGARGELFF. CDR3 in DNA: TGTGCCAGCAGTTACTCGAGCGGAGCCAGGGGGGAGCTGTTTTTT.

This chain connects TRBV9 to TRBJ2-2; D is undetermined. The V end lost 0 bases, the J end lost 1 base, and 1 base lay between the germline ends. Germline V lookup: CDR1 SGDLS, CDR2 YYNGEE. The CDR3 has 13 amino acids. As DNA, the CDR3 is TGTGCCAGCAGCGTAGAGAACACCGGGGAGCTGTTTTTT. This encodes CASSVENTGELFF.

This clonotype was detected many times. For the CDR3, the DNA is TGTGCCAGCAGTATACCGGGACTCCTGGGTCAGTTCTTC. Translation: CASSIPGLLGQFF. The chain carries TRBV12-3 or TRBV12-4 and TRBJ2-1; D is possibly TRBD2 (6 bases). The CDR3 sequence is 13 residues long. Trimming stripped 5 bases from V and 13 bases from J, with 18 bases between.

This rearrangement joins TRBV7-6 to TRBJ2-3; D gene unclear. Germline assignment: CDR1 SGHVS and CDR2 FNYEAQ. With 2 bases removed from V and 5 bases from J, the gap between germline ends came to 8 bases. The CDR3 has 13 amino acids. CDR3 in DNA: TGTGCCAGCAGCTTAAATTCCGAAGATACGCAGTATTTT. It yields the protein CASSLNSEDTQYF.

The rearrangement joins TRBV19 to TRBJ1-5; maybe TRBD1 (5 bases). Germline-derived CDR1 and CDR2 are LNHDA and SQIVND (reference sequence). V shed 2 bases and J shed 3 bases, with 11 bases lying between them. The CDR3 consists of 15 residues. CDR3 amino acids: CASSIKGRFNQPQHF. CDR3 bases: TGTGCCAGTAGTATAAAGGGGAGGTTCAATCAGCCCCAGCATTTT.

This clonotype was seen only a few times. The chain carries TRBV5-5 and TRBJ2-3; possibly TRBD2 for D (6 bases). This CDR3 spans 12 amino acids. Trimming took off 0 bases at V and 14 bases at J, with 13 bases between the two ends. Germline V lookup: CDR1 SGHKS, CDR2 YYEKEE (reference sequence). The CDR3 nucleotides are TGTGCCAGCAGCTTGGCCGAAGGGGACTCGTATTTT. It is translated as CASSLAEGDSYF.

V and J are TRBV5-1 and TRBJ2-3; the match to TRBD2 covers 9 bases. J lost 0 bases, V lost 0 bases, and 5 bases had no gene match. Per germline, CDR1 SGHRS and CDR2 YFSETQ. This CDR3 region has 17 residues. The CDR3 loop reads CASSLGLAAISTDTQYF. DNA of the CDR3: TGCGCCAGCAGCTTGGGACTAGCGGCTATTAGCACAGATACGCAGTATTTT. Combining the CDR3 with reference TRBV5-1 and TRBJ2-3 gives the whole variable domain KAGVTQTPRYLIKTRGQQVTLSCSPISGHRSVSWYQQTPGQGLQFLFEYFSETQRNKGNFPGRFSGRQFSNSRSEMNVSTLELGDSALYLCASSLGLAAISTDTQYFGPGTRLTVL.

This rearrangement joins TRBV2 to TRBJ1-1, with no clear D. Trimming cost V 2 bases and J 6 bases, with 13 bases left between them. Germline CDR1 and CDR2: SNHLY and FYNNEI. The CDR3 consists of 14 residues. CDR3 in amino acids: CASSERHTSAEAFF. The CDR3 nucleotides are TGTGCCAGCAGTGAAAGGCACACCTCCGCTGAAGCTTTCTTT.

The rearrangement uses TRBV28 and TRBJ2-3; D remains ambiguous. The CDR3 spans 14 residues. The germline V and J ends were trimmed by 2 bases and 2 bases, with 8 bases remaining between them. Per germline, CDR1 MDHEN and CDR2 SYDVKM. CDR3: CASSLGGATDTQYF. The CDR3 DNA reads TGTGCCAGCAGTTTAGGTGGAGCCACAGATACGCAGTATTTT.

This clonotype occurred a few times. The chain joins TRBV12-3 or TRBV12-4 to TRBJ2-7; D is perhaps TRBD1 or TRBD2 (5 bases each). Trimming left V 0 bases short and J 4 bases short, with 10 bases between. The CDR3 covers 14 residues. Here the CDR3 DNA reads TGTGCCAGCAGTTTAGCGGGGGATCGGTACGAGCAGTACTTC. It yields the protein CASSLAGDRYEQYF.

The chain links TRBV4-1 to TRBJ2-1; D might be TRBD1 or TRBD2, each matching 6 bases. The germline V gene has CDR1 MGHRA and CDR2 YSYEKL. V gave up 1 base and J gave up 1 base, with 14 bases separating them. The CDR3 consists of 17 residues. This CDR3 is CASSQGGGTFSYNEQFF. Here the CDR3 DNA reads TGCGCCAGCAGCCAAGGAGGCGGGACATTTTCCTACAATGAGCAGTTCTTC.